This T cell receptor beta chain was obtained from a study of T cells after yellow fever vaccination. General study points: Contamination by abundant bulk-population clonotypes could be present in FACS-sorted repertoires.

TCRdb ran MiXCR on the 5' RACE reads and lists one entry per CDR3 protein. The table records 320,000 or so distinct CDR3 sequences, roughly 8.3% of them present only once. Note on this clonotype: The antigen is not known.

This receptor was identified in a man younger than 35 who received the YFV17D yellow fever vaccine. The sample here was PBMCs, taken about 41 days after the first yellow fever vaccination.

CDR3 region: CAISEQVSPTAIQYF. Here the CDR3 DNA reads TGTGCCATCAGTGAGCAGGTCTCCCCGACGGCCATTCAGTACTTC. The J gene is TRBJ2-4, the V gene TRBV10-3, with unresolved D. V was trimmed by 2 bases and J by 9 bases, leaving 17 bases between them. The CDR3 runs 15 residues. In germline, CDR1 is ENHRY, CDR2 SYGVKD.